These 15 T cell receptor beta chains were sequenced from one sample in a study of blood T cell repertoires in COVID-19. Only in-frame clones appear in the TCRdb table, and some are missing; sequencing was by immunoSEQ multiplex PCR. The repertoire holds approximately 140,000 clones, with around 88% as singletons. The sequencing input was peripheral blood. The receptors come from a man aged 50-60 years with active or convalescent COVID-19.

CDR3 sequence (DNA): TGTGCCAGCAGTTTTCTAGGGAGCTCCTACGAGCAGTACTTC. Residues: CASSFLGSSYEQYF. This chain uses TRBV28 with TRBJ2-7; TRBD2 might be the D (5 bases). This CDR3 is 14 amino acids long. CDR1 and CDR2 (germline): MDHEN, SYDVKM. Trimming removed 3 bases at V and 0 bases at J, with 9 bases between.

The J gene is TRBJ1-3, the V gene TRBV19; TRBD1 is a possible D gene (6 bases). Germline V gene data show CDR1 as LNHDA and CDR2 as SQIVND (reference sequence). This CDR3 is built from 14 residues. V lost 6 bases, J lost 4 bases, and 13 bases lay in between. CDR3 nucleotides: TGTGCCAGTAGACACAGGGAATCCGGAAACACCATATATTTT. It encodes CASRHRESGNTIYF.

V gene TRBV19 combines with J gene TRBJ2-1, with 7 bases identical to TRBD2. Germline V gene sequence: CDR1 LNHDA, CDR2 SQIVND (reference sequence). V was clipped by 3 bases and J by 7 bases; unmatched bases: 12. The CDR3 contains 16 residues. The CDR3 bases are TGTGCCAGTAGTATCCAACTTACGGGAGGACTTAATGAGCAGTTCTTC. Translation gives CASSIQLTGGLNEQFF.

This clone came up a few times. The chain is built from TRBV19 and TRBJ1-2, with D perhaps TRBD1 (6 bases). Germline V CDR1 and CDR2: LNHDA, SQIVND (reference sequence). CDR3 size: 13 residues. Trimming cost V 8 bases and J 8 bases, with 18 bases left between them. In nucleotides, the CDR3 is TGTGCCAGTGAGGACAGCTTTTCGGTAGGCTACACCTTC. Amino acids: CASEDSFSVGYTF.

The chain employs TRBV6-1 and TRBJ2-2; 7 bases match TRBD2. Trimming cost V 2 bases and J 4 bases; bases outside gene matches: 4. CDR3 length: 15 residues. Looked up from germline, CDR1 is MNHNS and CDR2 is SASEGT. CDR3 in amino acids: CASSELAEFTGELFF. The CDR3 coding sequence is TGTGCCAGCAGTGAACTAGCGGAGTTCACCGGGGAGCTGTTTTTT.

The V and J genes are TRBV19 and TRBJ1-3; 7 bases match TRBD1. In germline, CDR1 is LNHDA, CDR2 SQIVND (reference sequence). The CDR3 totals 14 residues. V lost 5 bases, J lost 4 bases, and 5 bases stayed unmatched. For the CDR3, the DNA is TGTGCCAGTAGTCCTACAGGGGACGGAAACACCATATATTTT. It translates to CASSPTGDGNTIYF.

This clone was detected only a few times. This sequence joins TRBV5-4 and TRBJ2-1; no clear D gene. Trimming removed 1 base from V and 6 bases from J, with 8 bases in between. The CDR3 sequence is 13 residues long. Germline V gene data show CDR1 as SGHNT and CDR2 as YYREEE (reference sequence). As DNA, the CDR3 is TGTGCCAGCAGCTTGAAAGTAGCCAATGAGCAGTTCTTC. It is translated as CASSLKVANEQFF.

V is TRBV19 and J is TRBJ1-4; 9 nucleotides align to TRBD1. The germline V gene has CDR1 LNHDA and CDR2 SQIVND (reference sequence). CDR3 length: 16 residues. Trimming at V came to 5 bases and at J to 8 bases, leaving 12 bases not matched to a gene. The CDR3 region is CASSPFRDRENEKLFF. The DNA for the CDR3 is TGTGCCAGTAGTCCGTTCCGGGACAGGGAGAACGAAAAACTGTTTTTT.

This clone appeared a single time. V usage is TRBV2 and J usage is TRBJ1-1; 7 bases map to TRBD1. This CDR3 has 14 amino acids. The germline V gene has CDR1 SNHLY and CDR2 FYNNEI. V lost 2 bases, J lost 2 bases, and 2 bases stayed unmatched. The CDR3 here is CASSERQGNTEAFF. The CDR3 region has the DNA TGTGCCAGCAGTGAAAGACAGGGAAACACTGAAGCTTTCTTT.

The chain has TRBV3-1 (or the pseudogene TRBV3-2) and TRBJ2-5; the D gene is possibly TRBD2 (7 bases). From germline, CDR1 is LGHDT and CDR2 YNNKEL (reference sequence). CDR3 length: 15 residues. Trimming left V 1 base short and J 5 bases short, with 14 bases between. CDR3 region: CASSQGGGAGETQYF. The DNA of the CDR3 is TGTGCCAGCAGCCAAGGAGGGGGGGCCGGGGAGACCCAGTACTTC.

The rearrangement links TRBV5-1 to TRBJ2-7; TRBD2 matches at 10 bases. The V gene end was trimmed by 4 bases and the J gene end by 5 bases; junction bases not matched to a gene: 9. CDR3 length: 15 residues. Germline lookup yields CDR1 SGHRS and CDR2 YFSETQ. CDR3 coding DNA: TGCGCCAGCAGCCCCGGGGTAGCGGGAGGTCACGAGCAGTACTTC. Amino acids: CASSPGVAGGHEQYF.

The V gene is TRBV19, the J gene TRBJ2-1, with a tentative D call TRBD1 (6 bases). The ends were cut back, 8 bases at V and 4 bases at J, with 18 bases in the middle. Per the germline V gene, CDR1 is LNHDA and CDR2 is SQIVND (reference sequence). This CDR3 is 15 amino acids long. In nucleotides, the CDR3 is TGTGCCAGTGGGTATTTGGACAGCCCATACAATGAGCAGTTCTTC. It specifies CASGYLDSPYNEQFF.

The chain has TRBV7-9 and TRBJ2-5, with no clear D. The CDR3 is 13 amino acids. V gave up 4 bases and J gave up 2 bases, with 8 bases separating them. Germline CDR1 and CDR2: SEHNR and FQNEAQ (reference sequence). The chain's CDR3 is CASSSAGQETQYF. CDR3 nucleotide sequence: TGTGCCAGCAGCTCCGCCGGGCAAGAGACCCAGTACTTC. Drawing the rest from reference TRBV7-9 and TRBJ2-5, the complete variable domain is DTGVSQNPRHKITKRGQNVTFRCDPISEHNRLYWYRQTLGQGPEFLTYFQNEAQLEKSRLLSDRFSAERPKGSFSTLEIQRTEQGDSAMYLCASSSAGQETQYFGPGTRLLVL.

The chain recombines TRBV18 with TRBJ2-7; tentatively, D is TRBD2 (6 bases). This CDR3 comprises 14 residues. The germline V gene has CDR1 KGHSH and CDR2 LQKENI. Trimming removed 5 bases at V and 0 bases at J, with 11 bases between. The CDR3 bases are TGTGCCAGCTCAGCACTAGCCATCTCCTACGAGCAGTACTTC. This sequence encodes CASSALAISYEQYF.

The chain carries TRBV30 and TRBJ2-5, with a tentative D call TRBD1 (6 bases). The CDR3 length is 16 residues. V gave up 5 bases and J gave up 4 bases, with 23 bases separating them. Germline CDR1 is GTSNPN and CDR2 is SVGIG (reference sequence). CDR3 loop: CAWSAPTRGGRETQYF. DNA for the CDR3: TGTGCCTGGTCTGCCCCAACCAGGGGTGGGAGAGAGACCCAGTACTTC.